Listed below are T cell receptor beta chains from one sample, sequenced in a study of T cells in Graves' hyperthyroidism and ophthalmopathy. TCRdb re-called the multiplex PCR reads through MiXCR, storing one row per CDR3 protein. The sample has 730,000 or so distinct CDR3 sequences; roughly 20% are singletons. The material sequenced was blood. The source of these receptors is a woman aged 45-65 years with Graves' hyperthyroidism that later progressed to Graves' ophthalmopathy. The CDR3 runs from the conserved cysteine through the conserved F or W. D genes are given only for firm matches. The size of a clone is reported for some rows only, either as once, few or many, or as a class for expanded clones.

J gene: TRBJ2-3; clone size: many; V gene: TRBV5-1; D gene: NA; CDR3 protein: CASSSSKGGRTDTQYF; CDR3 DNA: TGCGCCAGCAGCTCCTCAAAGGGGGGACGCACAGATACGCAGTATTTT
J gene: TRBJ2-3; clone size: few; V gene: TRBV6-1; D gene: NA; CDR3 protein: CASAGGRVENTQYF; CDR3 DNA: TGTGCCTCTGCAGGAGGCAGGGTAGAAAATACGCAGTATTTT
J gene: TRBJ1-2; clone size: few; V gene: TRBV27; D gene: NA; CDR3 protein: CASSLLQPSNYGYTF; CDR3 DNA: TGTGCCAGCAGTTTATTACAGCCTTCTAACTATGGCTACACCTTC
J gene: TRBJ2-3; clone size: many; V gene: TRBV7-2; D gene: TRBD2; CDR3 protein: CASSLQGPRISGGIDTQYF; CDR3 DNA: TGTGCCAGCAGCCTACAAGGACCGAGGATTAGCGGGGGGATAGATACGCAGTATTTT
J gene: TRBJ2-5; clone size: NA; V gene: TRBV11-2; D gene: TRBD2; CDR3 protein: CASSLAASGGETQYF; CDR3 DNA: TGTGCCAGCAGCTTAGCGGCTAGCGGGGGAGAGACCCAGTACTTC
J gene: TRBJ2-7; clone size: many; V gene: TRBV3-1; D gene: NA; CDR3 protein: CASSQGRGLRIEQYF; CDR3 DNA: TGTGCCAGCAGCCAAGGGAGAGGGCTACGGATCGAGCAGTACTTC
J gene: TRBJ1-2; clone size: many; V gene: TRBV12-3/TRBV12-4; D gene: TRBD1; CDR3 protein: CASSLRQGGKDGYTF; CDR3 DNA: TGTGCCAGCAGTTTGAGACAGGGTGGTAAGGATGGCTACACCTTC
J gene: TRBJ2-2; clone size: NA; V gene: TRBV20-1; D gene: NA; CDR3 protein: CSAGPGGLAGELFF; CDR3 DNA: TGCAGTGCTGGGCCCGGCGGGTTGGCCGGAGAGCTGTTTTTT
J gene: TRBJ2-7; clone size: NA; V gene: TRBV7-9; D gene: TRBD2; CDR3 protein: CASSPSGEKYF; CDR3 DNA: TGTGCCAGCAGCCCCAGCGGGGAGAAGTACTTC
J gene: TRBJ1-1; clone size: many; V gene: TRBV11-2; D gene: NA; CDR3 protein: CASRPGLRVNTEAFF; CDR3 DNA: TGTGCCAGCAGACCGGGGCTCAGGGTCAACACTGAAGCTTTCTTT
J gene: TRBJ1-2; clone size: NA; V gene: TRBV30; D gene: TRBD1; CDR3 protein: CAWSETGYGYTF; CDR3 DNA: TGTGCCTGGAGTGAGACAGGGTATGGCTACACCTTC
J gene: TRBJ1-6; clone size: many; V gene: TRBV20-1; D gene: NA; CDR3 protein: CSASTTGSSYNSPLHF; CDR3 DNA: TGCAGTGCTAGCACAACAGGGAGCTCCTATAATTCACCCCTCCACTTT
J gene: TRBJ1-1; clone size: many; V gene: TRBV20-1; D gene: NA; CDR3 protein: CSAPQGRGTEAFF; CDR3 DNA: TGCAGTGCCCCACAGGGCCGTGGCACTGAAGCTTTCTTT
J gene: TRBJ1-6; clone size: many; V gene: TRBV3-1; D gene: NA; CDR3 protein: CASSQPTGPHSPLHF; CDR3 DNA: TGTGCCAGCAGCCAACCGACAGGCCCTCATTCACCCCTCCACTTT
J gene: TRBJ1-5; clone size: few; V gene: TRBV10-3; D gene: TRBD1; CDR3 protein: CASTPDRLNQPQHF; CDR3 DNA: TGTGCCAGTACACCGGACAGGCTCAATCAGCCCCAGCATTTT
J gene: TRBJ2-2; clone size: NA; V gene: TRBV6-2/TRBV6-3; D gene: TRBD2; CDR3 protein: CASTDSASGNTGELFF; CDR3 DNA: TGTGCCAGCACCGACTCGGCTAGCGGGAACACCGGGGAGCTGTTTTTT